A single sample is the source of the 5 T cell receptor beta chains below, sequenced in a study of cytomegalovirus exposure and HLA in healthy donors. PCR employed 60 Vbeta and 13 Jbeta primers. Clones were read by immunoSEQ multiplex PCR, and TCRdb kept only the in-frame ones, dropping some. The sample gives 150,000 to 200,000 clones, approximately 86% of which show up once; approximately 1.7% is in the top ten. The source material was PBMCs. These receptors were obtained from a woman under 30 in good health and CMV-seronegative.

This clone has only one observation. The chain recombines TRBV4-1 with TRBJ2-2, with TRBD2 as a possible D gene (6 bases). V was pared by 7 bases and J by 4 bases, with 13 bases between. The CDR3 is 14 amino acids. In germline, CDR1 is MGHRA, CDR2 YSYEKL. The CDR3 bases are TGCGCCAGCAACCCGGGAGATTCCACCGGGGAGCTGTTTTTT. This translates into CASNPGDSTGELFF.

This CDR3 reads CASTPSGGRALDEQFF. CDR3 nucleotides: TGTGCCAGTACCCCCTCTGGCGGGAGGGCCCTTGATGAGCAGTTCTTC. The chain couples TRBV19 to TRBJ2-1; 9 nucleotides match TRBD2. Unmatched junction bases numbered 15, after V lost 7 bases and J lost 8 bases. Germline CDR1 is LNHDA and CDR2 is SQIVND (reference sequence). The CDR3 is 16 amino acids.

DNA for the CDR3: TGTGCCAGCAGTTTATCGGCCAGGGTATATGGCTACACCTTC. Translated, it gives CASSLSARVYGYTF. This chain links TRBV28 with TRBJ1-2, with D possibly TRBD1 on 5 matching bases. Germline V gene sequence: CDR1 MDHEN, CDR2 SYDVKM. The CDR3 sequence is 14 residues long. Trimming shortened V by 1 base and J by 5 bases, and 11 bases separated the two germline ends.

CDR3 residues: CAWLLSGNTIYF. CDR3 in DNA: TGTGCCTGGCTCCTCTCTGGAAACACCATATATTTT. The V call is TRBV30, the J call TRBJ1-3; D remains unclear. CDR3 length: 12 residues. With 5 bases removed from V and 0 bases from J, the gap between germline ends came to 5 bases. Germline V gene lookup returns CDR1 GTSNPN and CDR2 SVGIG (reference sequence).

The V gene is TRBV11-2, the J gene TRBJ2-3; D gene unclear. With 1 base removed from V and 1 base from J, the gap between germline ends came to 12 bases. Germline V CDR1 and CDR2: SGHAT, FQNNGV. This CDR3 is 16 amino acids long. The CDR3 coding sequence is TGTGCCAGCAGCTTAGTGGTTGTAACGGGCACAGATACGCAGTATTTT. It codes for CASSLVVVTGTDTQYF.